The next 6 T cell receptor beta chains were all read from a single sample in a study of cytomegalovirus exposure and HLA in healthy donors. The assay was immunoSEQ multiplex PCR, and TCRdb's table has in-frame clones only and misses some. There are approximately 97,000 clones in the sample; approximately 93% occur only once, and about 1.1% lies in the top ten. Input material: PBMCs. These receptors were taken from a woman in her 30s in good health and CMV-seropositive.

The chain has TRBV5-1 and TRBJ1-1; the D is unclear. V was trimmed by 0 bases and J by 7 bases, leaving 13 bases between them. Germline CDR1 reads SGHRS; CDR2 reads YFSETQ. The CDR3 is 14 amino acids. The CDR3 coding sequence is TGCGCCAGCAGCTTGGCCCAACAGCCGTTTGAAGCTTTCTTT. It yields the protein CASSLAQQPFEAFF.

Here the CDR3 DNA reads TGTGCCAGCAGCCCAGAGCAGGGGTCCACAGATACGCAGTATTTT. Amino acids: CASSPEQGSTDTQYF. This chain connects TRBV5-4 to TRBJ2-3; D perhaps matches TRBD1 (6 bases). Looked up from germline, CDR1 is SGHNT and CDR2 is YYREEE (reference sequence). Trimming removed 4 bases at V and 2 bases at J, with 14 bases between. The CDR3 covers 15 residues. The full variable domain, its missing parts supplied by reference TRBV5-4 and TRBJ2-3, is ETGVTQSPTHLIKTRGQQVTLRCSSQSGHNTVSWYQQALGQGPQFIFQYYREEENGRGNFPPRFSGLQFPNYSSELNVNALELDDSALYLCASSPEQGSTDTQYFGPGTRLTVL.

The chain combines TRBV7-2 with TRBJ2-1; 11 bases match TRBD2. The germline CDR1 and CDR2 sequences are SGHTA and FQGNSA. Trimming at V came to 2 bases and at J to 7 bases, leaving 13 bases not matched to a gene. CDR3 length equals 18 residues. CDR3 region: CASSLQLIYSGRGNEQFF. The CDR3 coding sequence is TGTGCCAGCAGCTTACAATTGATATATAGCGGGAGGGGGAATGAGCAGTTCTTC.

This chain connects TRBV19 to TRBJ1-2, with unresolved D. Deletions cut 6 bases from V and 4 bases from J, with 15 bases between. In germline, CDR1 is LNHDA, CDR2 SQIVND (reference sequence). CDR3 length equals 14 residues. For the CDR3, the DNA is TGTGCCAGTAGCCCGAGGGTCGACTCCTATGGCTACACCTTC. Amino acid sequence: CASSPRVDSYGYTF.

The V and J genes are TRBV7-2 and TRBJ2-7; 10 nucleotides align to TRBD2. Germline lookup yields CDR1 SGHTA and CDR2 FQGNSA. V gave up 5 bases and J gave up 1 base; unmatched junction bases: 5. The CDR3 loop spans 15 amino acids. CDR3 amino acids: CASSTRTSGSYEQYF. Here the CDR3 DNA reads TGTGCCAGCAGCACACGGACTAGCGGTTCCTACGAGCAGTACTTC.

The chain links TRBV9 to TRBJ2-3; D might be TRBD2 (6 bases). V lost 4 bases and J lost 6, with 21 bases in between. Germline loops: CDR1 SGDLS, CDR2 YYNGEE. The CDR3 contains 16 residues. The CDR3 protein is CASSQLAPEGVDTQYF. CDR3 sequence (DNA): TGTGCCAGCAGCCAACTAGCACCAGAAGGCGTTGATACGCAGTATTTT. Supplemented by reference TRBV9 and TRBJ2-3, the full variable domain reads DSGVTQTPKHLITATGQRVTLRCSPRSGDLSVYWYQQSLDQGLQFLIQYYNGEERAKGNILERFSAQQFPDLHSELNLSSLELGDSALYFCASSQLAPEGVDTQYFGPGTRLTVL.